The 10 T cell receptor beta chains presented below share a single source sample, sequenced in a study of shared clonotypes between healthy human individuals. Clones were sequenced by immunoSEQ multiplex PCR, and TCRdb holds only the in-frame ones, with some missing. Among roughly 2,300,000 clones listed, 85% to 95% were seen once. The sample consisted of naive CD4+ T cells from PBMCs. Specified subset: CD45RA+ positively selected. The receptor source for this set is a man aged 18 to 29 in good health. Some clones in this sample may be carry-over from other donors' samples.

V and J are TRBV10-3 and TRBJ2-7; 7 nucleotides align to TRBD2. Germline values: CDR1 ENHRY, CDR2 SYGVKD. V dropped 2 bases and J dropped 7; count of bases not matched to a gene: 14. The CDR3 consists of 16 residues. The CDR3 coding sequence is TGTGCCATCAGTGAGCCGGGGGGAGGAGGGCTAAGGGAGCAGTACTTC. Translating gives CAISEPGGGGLREQYF.

This clone appeared once. The chain links TRBV2 to TRBJ2-7; D might be TRBD2 (6 bases). V dropped 2 bases and J dropped 4 bases, with 12 bases sitting between them. Per the germline V gene, CDR1 is SNHLY and CDR2 is FYNNEI. CDR3 length: 14 amino acids. The CDR3 DNA follows: TGTGCCAGCAGTGAACGCGGGACCACATACGAGCAGTACTTC. It encodes CASSERGTTYEQYF.

This chain joins TRBV18 and TRBJ1-5; a possible D gene is TRBD1 (6 bases). Per the germline V gene, CDR1 is KGHSH and CDR2 is LQKENI. V was trimmed by 5 bases and J by 2 bases, leaving 16 bases between them. The CDR3 is 16 residues long. The CDR3 protein is CASSSAGRGGNQPQHF. The CDR3 bases are TGTGCCAGCTCATCGGCCGGGAGGGGGGGCAATCAGCCCCAGCATTTT.

This chain connects TRBV9 to TRBJ2-2; tentatively, D is TRBD1 or TRBD2 (5 bases each). CDR1 SGDLS and CDR2 YYNGEE come from the germline V gene. There are 13 residues in the CDR3. V lost 6 bases to trimming and J lost 4 bases, with 10 bases between them. The CDR3 here is CASMSGSTGELFF. DNA for the CDR3: TGTGCCAGCATGTCAGGGAGCACCGGGGAGCTGTTTTTT.

The V call is TRBV19, the J call TRBJ2-2, with 7 positions matching TRBD2. CDR1 LNHDA and CDR2 SQIVND come from the germline V gene (reference sequence). The CDR3 is 14 amino acids. After removal of 0 bases from V and 5 bases from J, the junction contained 0 bases not matched to a gene. The CDR3 sequence: CASSIDGGTGELFF. The CDR3 DNA sequence: TGTGCCAGTAGTATAGACGGGGGGACCGGGGAGCTGTTTTTT.

Turning to this clone: Other DNA sequences in the same sample also yield this CDR3. The rearrangement uses TRBV28 and TRBJ1-5, with D hard to call. V shed 2 bases and J shed 6 bases, with 14 bases lying between them. The CDR3 is 15 amino acids. Germline CDR1 reads MDHEN; CDR2 reads SYDVKM. The CDR3 spells CASSLPGKSGQPQHF. The CDR3 DNA reads TGTGCCAGCAGTTTACCGGGTAAGAGCGGTCAGCCCCAGCATTTT.

This chain links TRBV7-2 with TRBJ2-2, with TRBD1 identical over 9 bases. Germline V gene sequence: CDR1 SGHTA, CDR2 FQGNSA. CDR3 size: 15 residues. The junction had 10 bases not matched to a gene; V was cut back by 7 bases and J by 7 bases. The CDR3 sequence is CASTPYRGRSGELFF. The CDR3 DNA is TGTGCCAGCACCCCCTACAGGGGGCGCAGCGGGGAGCTGTTTTTT.

V gene TRBV18 combines with J gene TRBJ2-2, with D hard to call. V shed 2 bases and J shed 5 bases, with 21 bases lying between them. From germline, CDR1 is KGHSH and CDR2 LQKENI. The CDR3 runs to 18 residues. The CDR3 here is CASSPNSGSLRITGELFF. DNA for the CDR3: TGTGCCAGCTCACCAAACTCGGGCAGCCTGCGGATTACCGGGGAGCTGTTTTTT. Full variable domain (missing parts from reference TRBV18 and TRBJ2-2): NAGVMQNPRHLVRRRGQEARLRCSPMKGHSHVYWYRQLPEEGLKFMVYLQKENIIDESGMPKERFSAEFPKEGPSILRIQQVVRGDSAAYFCASSPNSGSLRITGELFFGEGSRLTVL.

The chain uses TRBV19 and TRBJ1-4; D uncertain. The CDR3 consists of 10 residues. Germline values: CDR1 LNHDA, CDR2 SQIVND (reference sequence). Between the trimmed V and J ends, which lost 9 bases and 7 bases, there was a span of 6 bases. The CDR3 DNA is TGTGCCAGCCGGGGTGAAAAACTGTTTTTT. The encoded protein is CASRGEKLFF.

Comment on this clone: The same CDR3 arises from other DNA sequences in this sample as well. The CDR3 DNA sequence: TGTGCCAGCAGCTTGGTTTCCTACGAGCAGTACTTC. This encodes CASSLVSYEQYF. The chain has TRBV5-6 and TRBJ2-7; D is ambiguous. V was shortened by 0 bases and J by 1 base, with 2 bases between the two germline ends. The CDR3 loop spans 12 amino acids. CDR1 SGHDT and CDR2 YYEEEE come from the germline V gene.